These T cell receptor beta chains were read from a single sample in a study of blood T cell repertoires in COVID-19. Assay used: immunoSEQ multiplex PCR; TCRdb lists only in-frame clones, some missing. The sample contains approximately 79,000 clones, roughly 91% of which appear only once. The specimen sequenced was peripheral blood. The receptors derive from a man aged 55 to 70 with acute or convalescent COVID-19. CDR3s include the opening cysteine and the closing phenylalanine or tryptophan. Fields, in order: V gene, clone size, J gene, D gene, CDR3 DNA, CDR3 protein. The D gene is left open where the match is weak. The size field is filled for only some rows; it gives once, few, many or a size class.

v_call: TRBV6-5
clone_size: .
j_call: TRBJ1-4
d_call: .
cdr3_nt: TGTGCCAGCAGTTACTCTTCCGGAGGGAAACTGTTTTTT
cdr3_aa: CASSYSSGGKLFF

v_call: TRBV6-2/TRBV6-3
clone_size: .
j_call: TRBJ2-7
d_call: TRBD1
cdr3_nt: TGTGCCAGCAGTTTTGCCGGGACAGGTACCTACGAGCAGTACTTC
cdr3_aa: CASSFAGTGTYEQYF

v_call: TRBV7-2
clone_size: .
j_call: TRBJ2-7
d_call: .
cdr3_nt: TGTGCCAGCAGCTTAGGAACAGGCTCCTACGAGCAGTACTTC
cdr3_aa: CASSLGTGSYEQYF

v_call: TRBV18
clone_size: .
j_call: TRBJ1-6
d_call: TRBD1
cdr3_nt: TGTGCCAGCTCGACAGGGCCGGGAGATGCACCCCTCCACTTT
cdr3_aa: CASSTGPGDAPLHF

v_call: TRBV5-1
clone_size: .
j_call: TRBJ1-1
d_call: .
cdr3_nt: TGCGCCAGCAGCGCAACACAGGCGAACACTGAAGCTTTCTTT
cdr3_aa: CASSATQANTEAFF

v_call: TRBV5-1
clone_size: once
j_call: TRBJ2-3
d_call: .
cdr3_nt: TGCGCCAGCAGCTTGAGTGGGGGCTCGGATACGCAGTATTTT
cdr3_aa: CASSLSGGSDTQYF

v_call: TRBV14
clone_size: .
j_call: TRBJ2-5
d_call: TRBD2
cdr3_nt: TGTGCCAGCAGCTTAAGGACTAGCGGGAGAGAGACCCAGTACTTC
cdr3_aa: CASSLRTSGRETQYF

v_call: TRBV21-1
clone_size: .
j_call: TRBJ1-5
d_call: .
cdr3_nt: TGTGCCAGCAGCAAACAGGGGGAGGATCAGCCCCAGCATTTT
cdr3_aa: CASSKQGEDQPQHF

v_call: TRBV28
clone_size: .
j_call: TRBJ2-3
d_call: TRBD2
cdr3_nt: TGTGCCAGCACCGCTAGCGGGGGGCACAACACAGATACGCAGTATTTT
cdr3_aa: CASTASGGHNTDTQYF

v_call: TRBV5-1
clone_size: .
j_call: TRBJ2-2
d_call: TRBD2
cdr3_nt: TGCGCCAGCAGCTTGATTCCCCTAGCGGGGGATTTGAACACCGGGGAGCTGTTTTTT
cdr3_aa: CASSLIPLAGDLNTGELFF

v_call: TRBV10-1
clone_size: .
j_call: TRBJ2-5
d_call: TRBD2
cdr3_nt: TGCGCCAGCAGCCCGCAGACTAGCGGGAGTGGGGGCACCCAAGAGACCCAGTACTTC
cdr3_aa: CASSPQTSGSGGTQETQYF

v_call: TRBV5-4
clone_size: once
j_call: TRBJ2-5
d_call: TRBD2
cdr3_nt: TGTGCCAGCAGCTTGGGACTAGCGGGAGGTGGAGAGACCCAGTACTTC
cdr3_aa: CASSLGLAGGGETQYF

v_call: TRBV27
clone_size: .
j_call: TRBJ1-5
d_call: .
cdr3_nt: TGTGCCAGCAGGCGCTACTTTGATAATTCGGGGGTTGGGCATCAGCCCCAGCATTTT
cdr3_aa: CASRRYFDNSGVGHQPQHF

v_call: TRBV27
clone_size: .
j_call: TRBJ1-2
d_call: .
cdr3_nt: TGTGCCACGGTGACTCGGTACGGCTACACCTTC
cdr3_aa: CATVTRYGYTF

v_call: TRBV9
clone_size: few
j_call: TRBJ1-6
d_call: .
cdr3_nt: TGTGCCAGCAGCGTAGAGGCAGGGAAGAGTTCACCCCTCCACTTT
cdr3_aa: CASSVEAGKSSPLHF

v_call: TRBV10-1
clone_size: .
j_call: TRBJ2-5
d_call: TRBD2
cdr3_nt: TGCGCCAGCAGTCTCGGACTAGCGGGGGGGCAAGAGACCCAGTACTTC
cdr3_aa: CASSLGLAGGQETQYF

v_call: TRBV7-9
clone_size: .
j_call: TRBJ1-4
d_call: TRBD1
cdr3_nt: TGTGCCAGCAGCTTCGACAGGGTCGCTAATGAAAAACTGTTTTTT
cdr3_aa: CASSFDRVANEKLFF

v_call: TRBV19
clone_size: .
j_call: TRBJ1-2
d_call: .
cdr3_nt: TGTGCCAGTAGTATAACTCTTTCGACTCGGACAGATGGTGGCTACACCTTC
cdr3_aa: CASSITLSTRTDGGYTF